These 20 T cell receptor beta chains were all obtained from the same sample, sequenced in a study of CD8+CD57+ T cells in acquired aplastic anemia. For CDR3 and TCR beta VDJ profiling, genomic DNA was the template used. TCRdb processed the reads anew with MiXCR; each CDR3 protein has one entry. The sample consists of about 150,000 distinct CDR3 sequences, more than 40% of them appearing once. Patients chosen for sequencing had shown CD8+CD57+ cell expansion by flow cytometry. The material sequenced was sorted CD4+, CD8+, or CD8+CD57+ T cells (not recorded which) from PBMCs. Receptor source: a human donor with aplastic anemia.

The sample holds a few counts of this clonotype. Because the CDR3 is missing its conserved closing phenylalanine or tryptophan, this is likely a read error. The chain carries TRBV14 and TRBJ2-7; 7 bases are a match to TRBD1. CDR1 is SGHDN, CDR2 FVKESK, per germline. This CDR3 comprises 13 residues. After removal of 6 bases from V and 3 bases from J, the junction contained 5 bases not matched to a gene. The CDR3 DNA is TGTGCCAGCAGTGGGACAGAAATCTACGAGCAGTACCTC. It yields the protein CASSGTEIYEQYL.

The chain employs TRBV15 and TRBJ1-6; D may be TRBD1 (5 bases). CDR3 length equals 14 residues. Germline V gives CDR1 LNHNV, CDR2 YYDKDF (reference sequence). Trimming left V 10 bases short and J 7 bases short, with 17 bases between. CDR3 in amino acids: CASSGSAGNSPLHF. As DNA, the CDR3 is TGTGCCAGCTCGGGGTCGGCAGGGAATTCACCCCTCCACTTT. Full variable domain (outside the CDR3, taken from reference TRBV15 and TRBJ1-6): DAMVIQNPRYQVTQFGKPVTLSCSQTLNHNVMYWYQQKSSQAPKLLFHYYDKDFNNEADTPDNFQSRRPNTSFCFLDIRSPGLGDTAMYLCASSGSAGNSPLHFGNGTRLTVT.

This sequence joins TRBV12-3 or TRBV12-4 and TRBJ2-5; 14 nucleotides agree with TRBD2. CDR3 size: 17 residues. V dropped 5 bases and J dropped 4; count of bases not matched to a gene: 9. The CDR3 here is CASSTGTSGGPLETQYF. CDR3 in DNA: TGTGCCAGCAGTACCGGGACTAGCGGGGGCCCCCTAGAGACCCAGTACTTC.

On this clonotype itself: At one end, the junction sequence differs from germline, possibly due to a read error. The chain couples TRBV2 to TRBJ2-7; D uncertain. The CDR3 has 12 residues. Germline values: CDR1 SNHLY, CDR2 FYNNEI. The CDR3 nucleotides read TGTGCCAGCAGTGAAGCGCGTGTTCTCGAACACTTC. Protein: CASSEARVLEHF.

This clonotype was recorded a few times. The CDR3 spells CASSLAKGGAEAFF. DNA for the CDR3: TGTGCCAGCAGCTTAGCTAAAGGGGGGGCTGAAGCTTTCTTT. The chain employs TRBV7-8 and TRBJ1-1, with D tentatively TRBD1 (6 bases). V gave up 0 bases and J gave up 6 bases, with 11 bases separating them. Per germline, CDR1 SGHVS and CDR2 FQNEAQ. The CDR3 consists of 14 residues.

The V gene is TRBV20-1, the J gene TRBJ2-3; D remains ambiguous. Trimming shortened V by 4 bases and J by 4 bases, and 6 bases separated the two germline ends. The V gene's germline CDR1 is DFQATT and CDR2 SNEGSKA (reference sequence). The CDR3 contains 11 residues. CDR3 residues: CSANRADTQYF. CDR3 sequence (DNA): TGCAGTGCTAACCGGGCAGATACGCAGTATTTT.

The table lists this clonotype with a few counts. Since a much larger clone is just one base distant, this may be a read error. This rearrangement joins TRBV2 to TRBJ2-2; D is undetermined. The CDR3 contains 11 residues. V lost 3 bases and J 6 bases, leaving 2 bases between the germline ends. In germline, CDR1 is SNHLY, CDR2 FYNNEI. The CDR3 DNA sequence: TGTGCCAGCAGTGAGTCCGGGGAGCTGTTTTTT. This encodes CASSESGELFF.

This clonotype has just one count. The chain couples TRBV25-1 to TRBJ1-2; possibly TRBD1 for D (6 bases). Germline V gene lookup returns CDR1 MGHDK and CDR2 SYGVNS. V was pared by 8 bases and J by 2 bases, with 21 bases between. The CDR3 spans 16 residues. The CDR3 region has the DNA TGTGCCAGCTCGAGGGCGCCGGGGCAGGGGAACTATGGCTACACCTTC. Translation: CASSRAPGQGNYGYTF.

V usage is TRBV2 and J usage is TRBJ2-6, with 8 bases that match TRBD1. With V trimmed by 6 bases and J by 2 bases, 3 bases remained unmatched. The CDR3 consists of 15 residues. The germline V gene has CDR1 SNHLY and CDR2 FYNNEI. The CDR3 nucleotides read TGTGCCAGCAGCGGACAGGGAACTGGGGCCAACGTCCTGACTTTC. Translated, it gives CASSGQGTGANVLTF.

A remark on this clonotype: The junction departs from the called germline gene at one end, perhaps through a read error. The chain employs TRBV19 and TRBJ2-5; 7 nucleotides align to TRBD1. Germline CDR1 is LNHDA and CDR2 is SQIVND (reference sequence). This CDR3 spans 13 amino acids. The CDR3 reads CASSAPGGETQYF. The CDR3 nucleotides read TGTGCCAGTAGTGCCCCAGGGGGAGAGACCCAGTATTTC.

This clonotype was seen many times. The chain couples TRBV4-1 to TRBJ2-1; D is uncertain. Germline CDR1 MGHRA, CDR2 YSYEKL. V was shortened by 4 bases and J by 6 bases, with 10 bases between the two germline ends. The CDR3 runs 13 residues. The CDR3 sequence: CASSPYLVNEQFF. The CDR3 bases are TGCGCCAGCAGCCCCTACCTAGTCAATGAGCAGTTCTTC.

To note about this clonotype: At one of its ends the junction is not consistent with the germline gene, which may arise from a read error. The V gene is TRBV30, the J gene TRBJ2-5, with 11 bases aligning to TRBD2. This CDR3 is built from 16 residues. Germline lookup yields CDR1 GTSNPN and CDR2 SVGIG (reference sequence). CDR3 DNA sequence: TGTGCCAACGATTTCTATAGCGGGAGGGCCGGAGAGACCCCGTACTTC. Protein: CANDFYSGRAGETPYF.

This clonotype was detected a few times. The chain links TRBV15 to TRBJ1-2; 7 bases are a match to TRBD1. The CDR3 is 13 amino acids. The germline gives CDR1 LNHNV, CDR2 YYDKDF (reference sequence). The trim removed 7 bases at V and 1 base at J, leaving 3 bases unmatched. CDR3 residues: CATKDRLNYGYTF. For the CDR3, the DNA is TGTGCCACCAAGGACAGGCTTAACTATGGCTACACCTTC.

The gene calls are TRBV9 and TRBJ1-6; D is uncertain. Trimming took 4 bases from V and 13 from J, leaving 15 bases between them. The CDR3 extends over 13 amino acids. The germline CDR1 and CDR2 sequences are SGDLS and YYNGEE. As DNA, the CDR3 is TGTGCCAGCAGCCCTCAGGCAGCTTCCCCCCTCCACTTT. It specifies CASSPQAASPLHF.

The chain has TRBV2 and TRBJ2-7; 7 bases map to TRBD2. CDR1 and CDR2 (germline): SNHLY, FYNNEI. The CDR3 runs to 11 residues. J gave up 3 bases and V 8 bases, and 1 base lay outside the gene matches. CDR3 amino acids: CASGGVYEQYF. The CDR3 DNA reads TGTGCCAGCGGGGGGGTCTACGAGCAGTACTTC.

This clonotype was detected many times. V usage is TRBV25-1 and J usage is TRBJ2-2; TRBD2 matches at 7 bases. Trimming cost V 7 bases and J 4 bases; bases outside gene matches: 9. The CDR3 is 15 amino acids. Germline lookup yields CDR1 MGHDK and CDR2 SYGVNS. The CDR3 nucleotides are TGTGCCAGCACCCCTAGCGGACTCGCCACCGGGGAGCTGTTTTTT. Amino acids: CASTPSGLATGELFF.

About this clonotype itself: Just one base apart from a much larger clone, this may be a read error. The J gene is TRBJ2-4, the V gene TRBV11-3; 10 bases are shared with TRBD1. The CDR3 has 14 residues. The germline V gene encodes CDR1 SGHNT and CDR2 YENEEA. The CDR3 coding sequence is TGTGTCAGCAGCTTTCCGGGACAGGGGTCCATTCAGTACTTC. This gives the protein CVSSFPGQGSIQYF.

This clonotype has ten or more counts. The genes are TRBV14 and TRBJ1-2; D is possibly TRBD1 (6 bases). This CDR3 region has 13 residues. With 2 bases removed from V and 8 bases from J, the gap between germline ends came to 12 bases. Germline lookup yields CDR1 SGHDN and CDR2 FVKESK. DNA for the CDR3: TGTGCCAGCAGCCAACTGGGGGCGCTGGGCTACACCTTC. It specifies CASSQLGALGYTF. Looking up the rest from reference TRBV14 and TRBJ1-2 gives the full variable domain: EAGVTQFPSHSVIEKGQTVTLRCDPISGHDNLYWYRRVMGKEIKFLLHFVKESKQDESGMPNNRFLAERTGGTYSTLKVQPAELEDSGVYFCASSQLGALGYTFGSGTRLTVV.

A few counts support this clonotype. The germline gene is not matched at one end of the junction; a read error may be the cause. The chain joins TRBV11-3 to TRBJ2-5, with D tentatively TRBD1 (6 bases). The CDR3 has 14 amino acids. Per germline, CDR1 SGHNT and CDR2 YENEEA. The DNA of the CDR3 is TGTGCCAGCAGCCCCTATAAGGGACAAGAGACCCTGTACTTC. Its protein product is CASSPYKGQETLYF. The full variable domain, its missing parts supplied by reference TRBV11-3 and TRBJ2-5, is EAGVVQSPRYKIIEKKQPVAFWCNPISGHNTLYWYLQNLGQGPELLIRYENEEAVDDSQLPKDRFSAERLKGVDSTLKIQPAELGDSAVYLCASSPYKGQETLYFGPGTRLLVL.

This clonotype was found many times. The chain has TRBV12-3 or TRBV12-4 and TRBJ2-7; 13 bases match TRBD2. Trimming cost V 6 bases and J 7 bases; bases outside gene matches: 6. The CDR3 is 14 amino acids. The CDR3 sequence: CASRDGLAGEEQYF. CDR3 in DNA: TGTGCCAGCAGAGACGGACTAGCGGGAGAGGAGCAGTACTTC.